The entry that follows covers one TCR beta chain sequence. Its antigen is not known. Trimming took off 6 bases at V and 10 bases at J, with 16 bases between the two ends. Germline CDR1 reads LNHDA; CDR2 reads SQIVND (reference sequence). The CDR3 runs 13 residues. These data come from a study of CD8+ T cells in alopecia areata. Noted treatment: oral pan-JAK inhibitor, 5-10 mg twice daily. General study points: Higher clonality and more expanded CD8+ clones appeared in lesional than normal scalp. A great number of expanded lesional clones endured in scalp and blood during tofacitinib.

RNA extraction and reverse transcription yielded cDNA as sequencing template. The table came from immunoSEQ multiplex PCR; TCRdb's copy has only in-frame clones and leaves some out. The sample contains approximately 200,000 clones, around 43% of which appear only once. The sample was CD4+ T cells sorted from blood, taken between weeks 36 and 40, from a patient treated with tofacitinib. This chain links TRBV19 with TRBJ1-5, with D uncertain. The clonotype was recovered from a human donor with alopecia areata. The CDR3 DNA is TGTGCCAGTAGCGAGCTAGGCGGTGTACCCCAGCATTTT. Protein product: CASSELGGVPQHF.